These T cell receptor beta chains were read from a single sample in a study of OX40 agonist ivuxolimab in advanced cancers. Using immunoSEQ multiplex PCR, the repertoire was profiled, and TCRdb retains in-frame clones only, with some absent. The sample lists about 82,000 clones; around 88% were seen once. The sequenced sample was CD4+ or CD8+ T cells sorted from blood, obtained in a trial of the OX40 agonist ivuxolimab. These receptors were taken from an adult with an advanced solid tumor such as melanoma, head and neck, liver or kidney cancer. Each CDR3 is given with its conserved first and last residue. D genes are given only for firm matches. Rows may omit the clone size; those that give it use once, few, many or a size class.

clone size	J gene	D gene	V gene	CDR3 DNA	CDR3 protein
NA	TRBJ2-4	NA	TRBV21-1	TGTGCCAGCAGCAAATCCGGGGCAGAAGAAAACATTCAGTACTTC	CASSKSGAEENIQYF
NA	TRBJ2-5	TRBD1	TRBV18	TGTGCCACCCAGGGACAGGGGCCTCCGGGGACCCAGTACTTC	CATQGQGPPGTQYF
NA	TRBJ1-5	TRBD1	TRBV30	TGTGCCTGGAGGAGACAGGGCCTCGTAACCCAGCATTTT	CAWRRQGLVTQHF
NA	TRBJ1-4	NA	TRBV4-3	TGCGCCAGCAGCCAAACCTTTGGGGAAAAACTGTTTTTT	CASSQTFGEKLFF
few	TRBJ2-5	NA	TRBV18	TGTGCCAGCTCACAAGACAGACAAGAGACCCAGTACTTC	CASSQDRQETQYF
NA	TRBJ2-2	NA	TRBV7-9	TGTGCCAGCAGCACTACAGGGTATCCCGGGGAGCTGTTTTTT	CASSTTGYPGELFF
NA	TRBJ2-3	NA	TRBV28	TGTGCCGGGGGGAGTGTAAGCACAGATACGCAGTATTTT	CAGGSVSTDTQYF
NA	TRBJ2-3	NA	TRBV14	TGTGCCAGCAGCCCCAGACAGCGAGGGACAGATACGCAGTATTTT	CASSPRQRGTDTQYF
NA	TRBJ2-5	TRBD2	TRBV7-8	TGTGCCAGCAGCTTAGTGGGGAGGGTAGGCAGAGTCCAAGAGACCCAGTACTTC	CASSLVGRVGRVQETQYF
many	TRBJ2-7	NA	TRBV7-9	TGTGCCAGCAGCTTAGTTCAGTCCCAGGGCTCCTACGAGCAGTACTTC	CASSLVQSQGSYEQYF
NA	TRBJ2-3	NA	TRBV7-3	TGTGCCAGCAGCTTAACGCGGATGGATACGCAGTATTTT	CASSLTRMDTQYF
NA	TRBJ2-1	NA	TRBV18	TGTGCCAGCTCACCCCAGGCCAACCAAAACAATGAGCAGTTCTTC	CASSPQANQNNEQFF
few	TRBJ2-1	NA	TRBV2	TGTGCCAGCAGTTTGGACAATTACAATGAGCAGTTCTTC	CASSLDNYNEQFF
NA	TRBJ2-2	TRBD1	TRBV7-9	TGTGCCAGCAGCCCGCCACAGGGGGCGAGGACCGGGGAGCTGTTTTTT	CASSPPQGARTGELFF
NA	TRBJ1-5	NA	TRBV2	TGTGCCAGCAGTGAAGCGCTCTCTTTCTGGCGGAGCAATCAGCCCCAGCATTTT	CASSEALSFWRSNQPQHF
NA	TRBJ1-1	NA	TRBV11-2	TGTGCCAGCAGCTTGACCGACAGCGCTGGGACTGAAGCTTTCTTT	CASSLTDSAGTEAFF
NA	TRBJ2-1	NA	TRBV9	TGTGCCAGCAGCGCAAACTACAATGAGCAGTTCTTC	CASSANYNEQFF
NA	TRBJ2-3	TRBD2	TRBV7-3	TGTGCCAGCAGTACGACTAGCGGCACAGATACGCAGTATTTT	CASSTTSGTDTQYF
NA	TRBJ2-7	TRBD2	TRBV7-9	TGTGCCAGCAGGGGCGGGGGGTACGAGCAGTACTTC	CASRGGGYEQYF
NA	TRBJ1-3	NA	TRBV30	TGTGCCTGGAGCACGGGAAGCTCTGGAAACACCATATATTTT	CAWSTGSSGNTIYF
NA	TRBJ2-7	NA	TRBV18	TGTGCCAGCTCACAGACAGCTACTCACTACGAGCAGTACTTC	CASSQTATHYEQYF
NA	TRBJ1-2	TRBD1	TRBV19	TGTGCCAGTAATAAACCCGGGACAGTTCATGGCTACACCTTC	CASNKPGTVHGYTF
NA	TRBJ2-2	TRBD1	TRBV7-8	TGTGCCAGCAGATTGACAGGGGGCCCCGGGGAGCTGTTTTTT	CASRLTGGPGELFF
NA	TRBJ2-1	TRBD2	TRBV7-9	TGTGCCAGCAGCTTAGCTAGCGGGAGAAAAACCTACAATGAGCAGTTCTTC	CASSLASGRKTYNEQFF
NA	TRBJ1-4	NA	TRBV5-1	TGCGCCAGCAGCACGGGACCGCGGACTAATGAAAAACTGTTTTTT	CASSTGPRTNEKLFF
NA	TRBJ2-3	TRBD2	TRBV9	TGTGCCAGCAGCGGACTAGCGGCCTACGCAGATACGCAGTATTTT	CASSGLAAYADTQYF
NA	TRBJ2-1	TRBD1	TRBV30	TGTGCCTGGAGAAGAGGGGGCATGGACAATGAGCAGTTCTTC	CAWRRGGMDNEQFF
NA	TRBJ1-2	NA	TRBV4-3	TGCGCCAGCAGCCAAGGGTTAGACTATGGCTACACCTTC	CASSQGLDYGYTF
NA	TRBJ2-1	TRBD2	TRBV10-1	TGCGCCAGCAGGGGACTAGCGGGAGCCTTGTCCTACGGTGAGCAGTTCTTC	CASRGLAGALSYGEQFF
NA	TRBJ2-7	TRBD2	TRBV10-3	TGTGCCATCAGTGAATTAGCGGGAGCGGGCGAGCAGTACTTC	CAISELAGAGEQYF
NA	TRBJ2-5	NA	TRBV6-1	TGTGCCAGCACTGACACCCTTCCTGGGAGGGAGACCCAGTACTTC	CASTDTLPGRETQYF
NA	TRBJ2-5	NA	TRBV15	TGTGCCACCAGCAGAGGGGACGACGAAGAGACCCAGTACTTC	CATSRGDDEETQYF
NA	TRBJ2-3	TRBD2	TRBV6-5	TGTGCCAGCAGTACCCCGGGAGGGGGCACAGATACGCAGTATTTT	CASSTPGGGTDTQYF
NA	TRBJ2-7	NA	TRBV28	TGTGCCAGCAGCCCAAGGACGCCGGGGGTGAGGGAGCAGTACTTC	CASSPRTPGVREQYF
NA	TRBJ2-1	TRBD1	TRBV7-3	TGTGCCAGCAGCGCACAGACAGGGGGCAGCTACAATGAGCAGTTCTTC	CASSAQTGGSYNEQFF
once	TRBJ2-2	NA	TRBV27	TGTGCCAGCAGCTCCCAGGGTTCGAACACCGGGGAGCTGTTTTTT	CASSSQGSNTGELFF
NA	TRBJ2-7	NA	TRBV5-8	TGTGCCAGCAGCCCCGGGCCCGGGGTATACGAGCAGTACTTC	CASSPGPGVYEQYF
NA	TRBJ1-3	NA	TRBV6-5	TGTGCCAGCAGTTACTTTTTTGCCGGGGCTGGAAACACCATATATTTT	CASSYFFAGAGNTIYF
NA	TRBJ2-1	NA	TRBV6-6	TGTGCCAGCACCCCACACGAGAACTCCTACAATGAGCAGTTCTTC	CASTPHENSYNEQFF
NA	TRBJ1-3	TRBD1	TRBV9	TGTGCCAGCAGCGTCGGGACAGTCTCTGGAAACACCATATATTTT	CASSVGTVSGNTIYF
once	TRBJ2-5	NA	TRBV27	TGTGCCAGCAGTTTACGGGGGGCGAGGCAAGAGACCCAGTACTTC	CASSLRGARQETQYF
NA	TRBJ2-3	TRBD2	TRBV18	TGTGCCAGCTCACCAAAGCTAGCGGGAGGGCCCTCCCGGGCAGATACGCAGTATTTT	CASSPKLAGGPSRADTQYF
NA	TRBJ2-2	NA	TRBV4-1	TGCGCCAGCAGCGAAGGGCGGGGTCGGACCGGGGAGCTGTTTTTT	CASSEGRGRTGELFF
NA	TRBJ1-5	NA	TRBV27	TGTGCCAGCAGTTTACAGACAGGACTCCAGCCCCAGCATTTT	CASSLQTGLQPQHF
NA	TRBJ2-1	NA	TRBV4-3	TGCGCCAGCAGCCAGGACCTCCTCCGAGGGGGTGACAATGAGCAGTTCTTC	CASSQDLLRGGDNEQFF
NA	TRBJ2-2	NA	TRBV28	TGTGCCAGCAAGAACACCGGGGAGCTGTTTTTT	CASKNTGELFF
once	TRBJ1-1	NA	TRBV2	TGTGCCAGCCGAGTCTTCCGGGACACTGAAGCTTTCTTT	CASRVFRDTEAFF
NA	TRBJ1-1	NA	TRBV5-1	TGCGCCAGCAGCTTGCGGGGGCAGGTGGCTGAAGCTTTCTTT	CASSLRGQVAEAFF
NA	TRBJ1-2	TRBD1	TRBV5-6	TGTGCCAGCAGCTTGGGTACAGGGGATGATGGCTACACCTTC	CASSLGTGDDGYTF
NA	TRBJ2-1	TRBD2	TRBV28	TGTGCCAGCAGGATTAGCGGGAGTCGGAATGAGCAGTTCTTC	CASRISGSRNEQFF
once	TRBJ2-7	TRBD1	TRBV7-2	TGTGCCAGCAGCCTCGATAGGGGGCGCGACGAGCAGTACTTC	CASSLDRGRDEQYF
NA	TRBJ1-4	NA	TRBV19	TGTGCCAGTAATCGTTTTGGAAACCCGGATAATGAAAAACTGTTTTTT	CASNRFGNPDNEKLFF
NA	TRBJ2-7	NA	TRBV9	TGTGCCAGCAGCGTAGGGCTGTGGACGGGGGAGCAGTACTTC	CASSVGLWTGEQYF
NA	TRBJ2-6	NA	TRBV19	TGTGCCAGTAGTCACCGGGGCCGCTCTGGGGCCAACGTCCTGACTTTC	CASSHRGRSGANVLTF
NA	TRBJ1-5	NA	TRBV6-6	TGTGCCAGCAAACAGGGCCTCAATCAGCCCCAGCATTTT	CASKQGLNQPQHF
NA	TRBJ2-3	TRBD2	TRBV7-8	TGTGCCAGCAGCACCCGACTAGCGGGGAACACAGATACGCAGTATTTT	CASSTRLAGNTDTQYF
NA	TRBJ2-3	NA	TRBV30	TGTGCCTGGAGACTAGTAGGGGCAGTGTCTACGCAGTATTTT	CAWRLVGAVSTQYF
NA	TRBJ2-3	NA	TRBV7-2	TGTGCCAGCAGCTTAGTGGGGTCAGATACGCAGTATTTT	CASSLVGSDTQYF
NA	TRBJ2-7	TRBD2	TRBV5-1	TGCGCCAGCAGCGAAAACCCGGGACTAGCGGCGCCGTACTTC	CASSENPGLAAPYF